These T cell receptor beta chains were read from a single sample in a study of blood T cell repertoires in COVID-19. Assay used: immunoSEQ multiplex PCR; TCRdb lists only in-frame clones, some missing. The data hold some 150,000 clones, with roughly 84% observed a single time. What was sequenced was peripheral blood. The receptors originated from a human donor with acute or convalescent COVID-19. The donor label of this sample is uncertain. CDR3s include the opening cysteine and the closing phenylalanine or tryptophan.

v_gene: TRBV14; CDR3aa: CASSQVSQGNEQFF
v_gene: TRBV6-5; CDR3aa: CASSYSVTGDQPQHF
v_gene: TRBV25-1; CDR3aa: CASSGDSNGDEQYF
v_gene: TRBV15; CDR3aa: CATSPGTVHEKLFF
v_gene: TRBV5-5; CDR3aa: CASSPTGQVVSEAFF
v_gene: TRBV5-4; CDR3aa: CASSPPGQNYGYTF
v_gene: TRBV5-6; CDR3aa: CASSLALDSTEAFF
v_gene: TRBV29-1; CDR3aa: CSGILAGATYEQYF
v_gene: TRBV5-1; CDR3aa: CASSLGEAGNTIYF
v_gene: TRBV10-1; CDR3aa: CASSERQGMDEQFF
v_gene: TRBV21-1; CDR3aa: CASSLRDRDASNQPQHF
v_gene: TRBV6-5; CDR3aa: CASSRGGYGYTF
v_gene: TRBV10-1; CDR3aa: CASSESGQGGNEQFF
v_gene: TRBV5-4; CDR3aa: CASSPGGRDYGYTF
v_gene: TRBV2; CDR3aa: CASSGTGLSNQPQHF
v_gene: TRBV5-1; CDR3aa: CASSLRGAGDTNTEAFF
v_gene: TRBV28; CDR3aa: CAAASGRRGNEQFF
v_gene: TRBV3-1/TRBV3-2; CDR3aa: CASSQGLAGGPSREQFF
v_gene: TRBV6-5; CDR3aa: CASSSVDRGLDTEAFF
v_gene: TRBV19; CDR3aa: CASRALGPNIQYF
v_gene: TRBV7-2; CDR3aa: CASSVHRGEDTQYF
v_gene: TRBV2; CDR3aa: CASREYRGEAPLHF